This T cell receptor beta chain was identified during a study of T cells in Graves' hyperthyroidism and ophthalmopathy. Looking at the study overall: The authors collected peripheral blood at initial diagnosis, before any treatment.

As to this clonotype: Antigen specificity is unknown.

An approximately 10 ml volume of fresh peripheral blood provided the PBMCs. The study, taken as a whole, reports: The authors' 13 V-J model separated ophthalmopathy from stable hyperthyroidism. Most clonotypes expanded in the thyroid (above 0.001) were also present in blood.

TCR beta CDR3 sequences were amplified from RNA transcripts. HTBI primers were the set used in a first-round RT-PCR of the TCR CDR3. Using its own MiXCR run on the multiplex PCR reads, TCRdb lists one record per CDR3 protein. The sample records 350,000 or so distinct CDR3 sequences, about 15% being singletons. CDR3 size: 11 residues. V shed 3 bases and J shed 9 bases, with 9 bases lying between them. Looked up from germline, CDR1 is DFQATT and CDR2 is SNEGSKA (reference sequence). This clonotype was sampled from a woman in her 30s with Graves' hyperthyroidism that later progressed to Graves' ophthalmopathy. Sequencing used blood. V is TRBV20-1 and J is TRBJ2-1, with D unclear. This CDR3 reads CSASVTAEQFF. The CDR3 DNA is TGCAGTGCTAGCGTCACGGCTGAGCAGTTCTTC.